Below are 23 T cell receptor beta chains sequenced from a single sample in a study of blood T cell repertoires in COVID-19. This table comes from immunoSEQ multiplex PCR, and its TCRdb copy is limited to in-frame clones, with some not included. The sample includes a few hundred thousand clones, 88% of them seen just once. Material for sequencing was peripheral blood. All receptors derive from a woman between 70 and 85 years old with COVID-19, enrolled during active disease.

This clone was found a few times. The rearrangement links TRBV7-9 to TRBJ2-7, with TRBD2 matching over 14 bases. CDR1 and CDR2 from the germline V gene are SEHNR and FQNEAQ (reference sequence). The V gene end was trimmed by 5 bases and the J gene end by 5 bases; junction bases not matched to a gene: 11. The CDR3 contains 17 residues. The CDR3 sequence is CASSPGLAGGLYHEQYF. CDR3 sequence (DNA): TGTGCCAGCAGCCCCGGACTAGCGGGAGGACTTTATCACGAGCAGTACTTC.

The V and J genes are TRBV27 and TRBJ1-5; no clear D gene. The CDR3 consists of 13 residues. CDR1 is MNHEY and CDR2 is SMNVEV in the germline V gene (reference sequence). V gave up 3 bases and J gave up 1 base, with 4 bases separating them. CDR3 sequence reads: CASSLSSNQPQHF. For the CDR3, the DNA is TGTGCCAGCAGTTTGAGCAGCAATCAGCCCCAGCATTTT.

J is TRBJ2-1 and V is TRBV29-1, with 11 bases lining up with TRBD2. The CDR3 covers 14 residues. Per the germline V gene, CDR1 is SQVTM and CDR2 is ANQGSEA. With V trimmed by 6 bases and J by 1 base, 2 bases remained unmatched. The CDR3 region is CSVLAGGSYNEQFF. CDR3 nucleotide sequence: TGCAGCGTCTTAGCGGGAGGGTCCTACAATGAGCAGTTCTTC.

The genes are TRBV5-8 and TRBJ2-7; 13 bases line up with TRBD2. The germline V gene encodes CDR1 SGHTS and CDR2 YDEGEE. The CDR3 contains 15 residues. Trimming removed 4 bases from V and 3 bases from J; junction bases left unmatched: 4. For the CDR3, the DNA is TGTGCCAGCAGCAGGACTAGCGGGAGTGTCTACGAGCAGTACTTC. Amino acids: CASSRTSGSVYEQYF.

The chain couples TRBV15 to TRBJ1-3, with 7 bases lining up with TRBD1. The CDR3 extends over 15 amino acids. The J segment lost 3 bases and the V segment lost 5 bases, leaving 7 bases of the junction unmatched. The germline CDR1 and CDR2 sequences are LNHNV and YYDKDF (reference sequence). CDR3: CATSAQGGGGNTIYF. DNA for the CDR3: TGTGCCACCAGCGCCCAGGGGGGCGGTGGAAACACCATATATTTT.

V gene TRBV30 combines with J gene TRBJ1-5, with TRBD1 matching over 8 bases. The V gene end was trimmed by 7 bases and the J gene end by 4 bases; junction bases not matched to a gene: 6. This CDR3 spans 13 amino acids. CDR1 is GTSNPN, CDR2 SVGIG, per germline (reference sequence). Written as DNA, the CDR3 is TGTGCCTCGGACAGGGATGGTAATCAGCCCCAGCATTTT. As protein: CASDRDGNQPQHF.

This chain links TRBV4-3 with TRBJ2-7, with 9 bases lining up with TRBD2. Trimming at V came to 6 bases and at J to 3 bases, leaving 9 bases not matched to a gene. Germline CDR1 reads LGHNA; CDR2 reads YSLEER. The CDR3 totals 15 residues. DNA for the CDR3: TGCGCCAGCAGTCAGATAGCGGGAGTGGACTACGAGCAGTACTTC. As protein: CASSQIAGVDYEQYF.

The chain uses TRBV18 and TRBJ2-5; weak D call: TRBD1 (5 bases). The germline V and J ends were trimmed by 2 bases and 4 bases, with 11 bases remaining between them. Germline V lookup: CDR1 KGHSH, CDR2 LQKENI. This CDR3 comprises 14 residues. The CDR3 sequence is CASSPLEGAETQYF. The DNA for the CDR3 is TGTGCCAGCTCACCATTGGAAGGGGCAGAGACCCAGTACTTC.

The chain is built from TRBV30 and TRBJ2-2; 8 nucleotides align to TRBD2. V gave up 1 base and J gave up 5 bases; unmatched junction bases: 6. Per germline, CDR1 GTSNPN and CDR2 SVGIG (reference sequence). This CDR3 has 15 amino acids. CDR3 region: CAWSALSGRTGELFF. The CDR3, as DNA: TGTGCCTGGAGTGCCCTAAGCGGGAGAACCGGGGAGCTGTTTTTT. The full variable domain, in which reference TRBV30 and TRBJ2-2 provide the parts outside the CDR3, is SQTIHQWPATLVQPVGSPLSLECTVEGTSNPNLYWYRQAAGRGLQLLFYSVGIGQISSEVPQNLSASRPQDRQFILSSKKLLLSDSGFYLCAWSALSGRTGELFFGEGSRLTVL.

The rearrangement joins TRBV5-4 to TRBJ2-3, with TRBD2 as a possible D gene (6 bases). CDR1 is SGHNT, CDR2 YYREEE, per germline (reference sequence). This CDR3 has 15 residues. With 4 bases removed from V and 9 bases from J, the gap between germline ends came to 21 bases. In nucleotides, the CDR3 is TGTGCCAGCAGCCCCAGCGGGTCCGCCTTTGAGACGCAGTATTTT. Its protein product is CASSPSGSAFETQYF.

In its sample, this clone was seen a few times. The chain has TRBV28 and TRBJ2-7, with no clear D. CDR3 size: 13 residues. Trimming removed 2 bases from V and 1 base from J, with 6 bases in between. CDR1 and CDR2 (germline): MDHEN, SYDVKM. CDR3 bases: TGTGCCAGCAGTTTAGAACAGTCCTACGAGCAGTACTTC. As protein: CASSLEQSYEQYF.

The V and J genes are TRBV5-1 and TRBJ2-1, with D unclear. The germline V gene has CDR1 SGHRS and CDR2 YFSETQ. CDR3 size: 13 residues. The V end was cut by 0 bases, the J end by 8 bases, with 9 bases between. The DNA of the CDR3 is TGCGCCAGCAGCTTGGCCGCAGTGGATGAGCAGTTCTTC. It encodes CASSLAAVDEQFF.

CDR3 DNA: TGCGCCAGCAGTCCTATAACTGTCCCACGCTACGAGCAGTACTTC. It yields the protein CASSPITVPRYEQYF. The chain carries TRBV23-1 and TRBJ2-7; D ambiguous. TRBV23-1 is sorted into the ORF group, with uncertain function. V was shortened by 4 bases and J by 3 bases, with 16 bases between the two germline ends. The CDR3 covers 15 residues.

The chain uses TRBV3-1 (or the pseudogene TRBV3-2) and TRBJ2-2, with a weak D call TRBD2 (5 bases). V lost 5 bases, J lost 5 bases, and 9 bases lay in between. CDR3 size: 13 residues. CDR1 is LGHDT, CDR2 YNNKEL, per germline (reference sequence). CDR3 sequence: CASSRTGTGELFF. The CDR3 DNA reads TGTGCCAGCAGCAGGACTGGGACCGGGGAGCTGTTTTTT.

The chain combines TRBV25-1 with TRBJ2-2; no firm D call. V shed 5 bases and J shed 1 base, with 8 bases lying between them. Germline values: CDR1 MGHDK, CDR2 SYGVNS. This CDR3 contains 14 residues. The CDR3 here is CASSTVLNTGELFF. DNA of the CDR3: TGTGCCAGCAGTACAGTCCTGAACACCGGGGAGCTGTTTTTT.

This CDR3 reads CASSRTRGGNEQFF. Here the CDR3 DNA reads TGTGCCAGTAGTAGGACTCGAGGAGGCAATGAGCAGTTCTTC. The genes are TRBV19 and TRBJ2-1, with D possibly being TRBD2 (5 bases). V was cut by 4 bases and J by 6 bases, with 13 bases left in between. The length of the CDR3 is 14 residues. The germline V gene encodes CDR1 LNHDA and CDR2 SQIVND (reference sequence). Complete variable domain (other parts from reference TRBV19 and TRBJ2-1): DGGITQSPKYLFRKEGQNVTLSCEQNLNHDAMYWYRQDPGQGLRLIYYSQIVNDFQKGDIAEGYSVSREKKESFPLTVTSAQKNPTAFYLCASSRTRGGNEQFFGPGTRLTVL.

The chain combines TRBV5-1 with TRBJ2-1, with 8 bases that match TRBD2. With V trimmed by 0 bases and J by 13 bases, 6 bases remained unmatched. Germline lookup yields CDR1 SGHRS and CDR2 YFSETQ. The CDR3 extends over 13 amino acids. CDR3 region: CASSLGGSGNQFF. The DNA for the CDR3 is TGCGCCAGCAGCTTGGGGGGTAGCGGGAATCAGTTCTTC.

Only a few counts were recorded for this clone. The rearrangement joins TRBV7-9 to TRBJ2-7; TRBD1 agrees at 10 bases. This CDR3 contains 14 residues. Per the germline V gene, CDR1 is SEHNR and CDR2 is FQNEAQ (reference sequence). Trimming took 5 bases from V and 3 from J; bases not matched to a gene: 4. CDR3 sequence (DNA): TGTGCCAGCAGCACGGACAGGGGGGGCTACGAGCAGTACTTC. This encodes CASSTDRGGYEQYF.

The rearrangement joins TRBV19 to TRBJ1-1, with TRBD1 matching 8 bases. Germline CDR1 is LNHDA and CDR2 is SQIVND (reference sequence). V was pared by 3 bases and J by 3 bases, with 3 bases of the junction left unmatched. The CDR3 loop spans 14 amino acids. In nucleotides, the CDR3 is TGTGCCAGTAGTATGGGACAGGCCCACACTGAAGCTTTCTTT. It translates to CASSMGQAHTEAFF.

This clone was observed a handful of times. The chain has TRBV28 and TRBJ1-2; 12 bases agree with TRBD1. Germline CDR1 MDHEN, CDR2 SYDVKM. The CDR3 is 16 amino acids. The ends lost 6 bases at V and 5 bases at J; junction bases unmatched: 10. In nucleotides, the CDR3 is TGTGCCAGCAGAGGGACAGGGGGCGGAGTGTTTTATGGCTACACCTTC. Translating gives CASRGTGGGVFYGYTF.

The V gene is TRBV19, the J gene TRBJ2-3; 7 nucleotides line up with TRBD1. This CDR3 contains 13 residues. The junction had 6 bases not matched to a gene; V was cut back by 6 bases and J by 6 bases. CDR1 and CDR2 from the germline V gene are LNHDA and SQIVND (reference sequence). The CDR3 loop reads CASRGTDRDTQYF. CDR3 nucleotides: TGTGCCAGTAGGGGGACAGACCGCGATACGCAGTATTTT. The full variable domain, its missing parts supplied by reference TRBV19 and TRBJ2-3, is DGGITQSPKYLFRKEGQNVTLSCEQNLNHDAMYWYRQDPGQGLRLIYYSQIVNDFQKGDIAEGYSVSREKKESFPLTVTSAQKNPTAFYLCASRGTDRDTQYFGPGTRLTVL.

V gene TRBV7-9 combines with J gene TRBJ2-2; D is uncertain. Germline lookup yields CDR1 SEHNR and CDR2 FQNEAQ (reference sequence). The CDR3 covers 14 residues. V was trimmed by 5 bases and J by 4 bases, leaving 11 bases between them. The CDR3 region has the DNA TGTGCCAGCAGCCGGCAAGGCGGCACCGGGGAGCTGTTTTTT. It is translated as CASSRQGGTGELFF.

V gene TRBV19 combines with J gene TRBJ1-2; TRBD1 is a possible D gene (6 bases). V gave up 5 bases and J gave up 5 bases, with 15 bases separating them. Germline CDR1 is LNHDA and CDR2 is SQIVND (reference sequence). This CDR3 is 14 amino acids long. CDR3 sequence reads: CASSAGQSIYGYTF. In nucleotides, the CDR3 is TGTGCCAGTAGTGCTGGACAGTCAATTTATGGCTACACCTTC.